The TCR beta chain under discussion was sequenced for a study of T cells in Graves' hyperthyroidism and ophthalmopathy. Used for diagnoses were clinical symptoms, serum thyroxine and TRAb, thyroid ultrasound and orbital computed tomography. The PBMCs studied were ones that came from about 10 ml fresh peripheral blood. This clonotype showed up many times. Its specificity is not known. The germline gives CDR1 DFQATT, CDR2 SNEGSKA (reference sequence). The CDR3 contains 14 residues. V gave up 1 base and J gave up 2 bases, with 12 bases separating them. Findings and limits, study-wide: It was a median around 6 months before onset that the model predicted ophthalmopathy.

RNA transcripts gave rise to amplified TCR beta CDR3 regions. The TCR CDR3 first-round RT-PCR relied on the HTBI primer set. Using its own MiXCR run on the multiplex PCR reads, TCRdb lists one record per CDR3 protein. The data show under 400,000 distinct CDR3 sequences, roughly 15% seen once. The V gene is TRBV20-1, the J gene TRBJ2-7; D gene unclear. The TCR sequence derives from a woman between 55 and 75 years old with Graves' ophthalmopathy. Sample: blood. The CDR3 loop reads CSARGPERTYEQYF. The CDR3 DNA sequence: TGCAGTGCTAGAGGGCCGGAACGAACCTACGAGCAGTACTTC.